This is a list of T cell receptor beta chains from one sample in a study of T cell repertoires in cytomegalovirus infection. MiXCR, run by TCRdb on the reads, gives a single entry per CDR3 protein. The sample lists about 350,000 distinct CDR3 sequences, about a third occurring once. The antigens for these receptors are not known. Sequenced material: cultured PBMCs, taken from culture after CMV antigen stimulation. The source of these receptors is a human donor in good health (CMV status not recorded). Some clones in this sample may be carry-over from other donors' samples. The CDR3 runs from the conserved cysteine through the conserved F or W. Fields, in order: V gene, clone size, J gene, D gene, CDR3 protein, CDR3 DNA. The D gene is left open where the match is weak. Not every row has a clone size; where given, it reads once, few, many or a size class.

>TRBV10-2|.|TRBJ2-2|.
CASRVALGTGELFF
TGCGCCAGCAGGGTTGCTTTGGGCACCGGGGAGCTGTTTTTT
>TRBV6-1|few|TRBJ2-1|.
CASSVLTGTQYNEQFF
TGTGCCAGCAGTGTCTTGACCGGGACTCAATACAATGAGCAGTTCTTC
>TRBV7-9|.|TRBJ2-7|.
CASSFPGRSYEQYF
TGTGCCAGCAGCTTTCCCGGACGTTCCTACGAGCAGTACTTC
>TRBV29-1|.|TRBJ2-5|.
CSVEDGRSGETQYF
TGCAGCGTTGAGGACGGCCGAAGCGGAGAGACCCAGTACTTC
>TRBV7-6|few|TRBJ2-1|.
CASESLYNEQFF
TGTGCCAGCGAAAGTCTATACAATGAGCAGTTCTTC
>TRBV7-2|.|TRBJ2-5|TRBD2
CASSLGLAAQETQYF
TGTGCCAGCAGTTTAGGACTAGCGGCACAAGAGACCCAGTACTTC
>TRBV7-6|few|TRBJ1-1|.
CASSTSDGNTEAFF
TGTGCCAGCAGCACCTCTGACGGGAACACTGAAGCTTTCTTT
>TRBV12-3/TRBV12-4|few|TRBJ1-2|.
CASSLAGLPRSGYTF
TGTGCCAGCAGTTTAGCGGGCCTTCCTCGCAGTGGCTACACCTTC
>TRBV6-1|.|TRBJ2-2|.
CASSEAYRIGELFF
TGTGCCAGCAGTGAAGCTTACAGGATCGGGGAGCTGTTTTTT
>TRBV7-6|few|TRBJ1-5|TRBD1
CASSPKTGHGQPQHF
TGTGCCAGCAGCCCGAAGACAGGGCACGGTCAGCCCCAGCATTTT
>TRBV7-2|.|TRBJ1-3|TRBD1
CASSLVTGALSSGNTIYF
TGTGCCAGCAGCTTAGTAACAGGGGCCCTTTCCTCTGGAAACACCATATATTTT
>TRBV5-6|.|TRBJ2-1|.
CASSFAGQKFF
TGTGCCAGCAGCTTCGCCGGCCAAAAGTTCTTC
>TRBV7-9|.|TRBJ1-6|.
CASSLDDSPLHF
TGTGCCAGCAGCTTAGACGACTCACCCCTCCACTTT
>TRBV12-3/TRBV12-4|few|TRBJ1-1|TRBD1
CASSPGQETNTEAFF
TGTGCCAGCAGTCCGGGACAGGAGACGAACACTGAAGCTTTCTTT
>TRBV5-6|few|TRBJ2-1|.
CASSLTGRNEQFF
TGTGCCAGCAGCTTGACAGGGAGGAATGAGCAGTTCTTC
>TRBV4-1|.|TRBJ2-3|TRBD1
CASSHDRDTDTQYF
TGCGCCAGCAGCCACGACAGGGACACAGATACGCAGTATTTT
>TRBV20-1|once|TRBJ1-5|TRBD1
CSAGPGTGFAFNQPQHF
TGCAGTGCTGGCCCTGGGACAGGGTTCGCCTTCAATCAGCCCCAGCATTTT
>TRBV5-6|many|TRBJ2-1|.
CASSPRRTLEQFF
TGTGCCAGCAGCCCCAGACGGACGCTTGAGCAGTTCTTC
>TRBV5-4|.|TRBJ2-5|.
CASNVRDQETQYF
TGTGCCAGCAACGTGAGGGACCAAGAGACCCAGTACTTC
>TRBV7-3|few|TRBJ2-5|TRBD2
CASSLGLAGVIGETQYF
TGTGCCAGCAGCTTAGGTCTGGCGGGAGTAATCGGGGAGACCCAGTACTTC
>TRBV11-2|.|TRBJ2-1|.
CASSLEPSAYNEQFF
TGTGCCAGCAGCTTAGAACCTAGCGCTTACAATGAGCAGTTCTTC
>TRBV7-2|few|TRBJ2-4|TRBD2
CASSTRDYKNIQYF
TGTGCCAGCAGCACCCGGGACTATAAGAACATTCAGTACTTC
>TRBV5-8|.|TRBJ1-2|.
CASSLRGAGGDGYTF
TGTGCCAGCAGCTTGAGGGGGGCTGGGGGAGATGGCTACACCTTC